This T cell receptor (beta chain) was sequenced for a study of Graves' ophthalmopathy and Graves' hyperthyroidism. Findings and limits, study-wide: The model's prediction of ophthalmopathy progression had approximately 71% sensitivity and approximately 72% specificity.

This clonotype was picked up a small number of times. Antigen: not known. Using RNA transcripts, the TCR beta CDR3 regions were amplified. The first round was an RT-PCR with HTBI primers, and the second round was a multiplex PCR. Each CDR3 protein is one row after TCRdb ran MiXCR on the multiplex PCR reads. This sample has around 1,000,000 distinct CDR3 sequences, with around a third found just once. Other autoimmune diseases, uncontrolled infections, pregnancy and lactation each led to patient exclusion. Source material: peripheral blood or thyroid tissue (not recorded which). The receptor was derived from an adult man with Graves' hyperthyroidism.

DNA for the CDR3: TGTGCCATCAGTGAGGGACTAGCGGGGTACTACGAGCAGTACTTC. This encodes CAISEGLAGYYEQYF. The V call is TRBV10-3, the J call TRBJ2-7; 12 nucleotides agree with TRBD2. Germline-derived CDR1 and CDR2 are ENHRY and SYGVKD. The CDR3 covers 15 residues. V dropped 2 bases and J dropped 3; count of bases not matched to a gene: 2.